A selection of T cell receptor delta chains follows, all from one sample in a study of gamma-delta T cells after stem cell transplantation. TCRdb reprocessed the RT-PCR reads using CATT. The table has 1,500 or so delta-chain clones, roughly 8.7% seen once. Sequencing input: gamma-delta T cells. Receptors were obtained from a human donor. It is not recorded whose cells these are; they may come from a transplant donor. CDR3s include the opening cysteine and the closing phenylalanine or tryptophan. A D gene is named only where the DNA matches it firmly. Clone size appears in some rows only: once, few, many, or a class for an expanded clone.

D gene | J gene | CDR3 length | V gene | clone size | CDR3 protein | CDR3 DNA
TRDD3 | TRDJ1 | 20 | TRDV2 | large | CACDSLLGDMVPQYTDKLIF | TGTGCCTGTGACAGCTTACTGGGGGATATGGTCCCTCAGTACACCGATAAACTCATCTTT
NA | TRDJ1 | 19 | TRDV2 | medium-sized | CACDTAWRGARLTPDKLIF | TGTGCCTGTGACACCGCGTGGCGGGGGGCCCGGCTTACACCCGATAAACTCATCTTT
NA | TRDJ1 | 19 | TRDV2 | medium-sized | CACDPLLRTPPGYTDKLIF | TGTGCCTGTGACCCTCTACTACGGACCCCCCCGGGTTACACCGATAAACTCATCTTT
TRDD3 | TRDJ1 | 15 | TRDV2 | medium-sized | CACDTLLGGNDKLIF | TGTGCCTGTGACACCTTACTTGGGGGAAACGATAAACTCATCTTT
TRDD3 | TRDJ1 | 20 | TRDV2 | medium-sized | CACDTIPTGGPNLYTDKLIF | TGTGCCTGTGACACGATACCTACTGGGGGACCGAACCTATACACCGATAAACTCATCTTT
NA | TRDJ1 | 17 | TRDV2 | medium-sized | CACDTLGMPPGTDKLIF | TGTGCCTGTGACACCCTGGGGATGCCCCCAGGCACCGATAAACTCATCTTT
TRDD3 | TRDJ1 | 15 | TRDV2 | few | CACDTVGENTDKLIF | TGTGCCTGTGACACCGTGGGGGAAAACACCGATAAACTCATCTTT
TRDD3 | TRDJ1 | 20 | TRDV2 | medium-sized | CACDTVHGGGYREDTDKLIF | TGTGCCTGTGACACTGTTCATGGTGGGGGATACAGGGAAGACACCGATAAACTCATCTTT
TRDD3 | TRDJ3 | 20 | TRDV2 | medium-sized | CACDTGTGGLRSWDTRQMFF | TGTGCCTGTGACACGGGTACTGGGGGATTACGCTCCTGGGACACCCGACAGATGTTTTTC
TRDD3 | TRDJ1 | 21 | TRDV2 | few | CACDTAERIGGAGEHNDKLIF | TGTGCCTGTGACACCGCGGAACGGATTGGGGGAGCTGGGGAACACAACGATAAACTCATCTTT
TRDD3 | TRDJ1 | 18 | TRDV2 | large | CACDTVTTGGLYTDKLIF | TGTGCCTGTGACACCGTAACGACTGGGGGTTTGTACACCGATAAACTCATCTTT
NA | TRDJ1 | 18 | TRDV2 | medium-sized | CACDPVSSPGTYTDKLIF | TGTGCCTGTGACCCCGTTTCGTCCCCGGGGACCTACACCGATAAACTCATCTTT
TRDD3 | TRDJ1 | 15 | TRDV2 | NA | CACDTLGDTTDKLIF | TGTGCCTGCGACACCCTGGGGGATACGACCGATAAACTCATCTTT
TRDD3 | TRDJ1 | 14 | TRDV2 | medium-sized | CACDTLGDYDKLIF | TGTGCCTGTGACACCCTGGGGGATTACGATAAACTCATCTTT
TRDD2 | TRDJ1 | 19 | TRDV2 | large | CACDTHLPTIRGDYDKLIF | TGTGCCTGTGACACCCACCTTCCTACAATCCGTGGGGACTACGATAAACTCATCTTT
NA | TRDJ1 | 18 | TRDV2 | large | CACDTVLGASSYTDKLIF | TGTGCCTGTGACACGGTATTGGGGGCCTCCTCTTACACCGATAAACTCATCTTT
TRDD3 | TRDJ1 | 19 | TRDV2 | NA | CACDTVGGLGDEFTDKLIF | TGTGCCTGTGACACCGTTGGGGGACTGGGGGATGAGTTCACCGATAAACTCATCTTT
TRDD3 | TRDJ1 | 16 | TRDV2 | NA | CACDPLGAIYTDKLIF | TGTGCCTGCGACCCACTGGGGGCCATTTACACCGATAAACTCATCTTT
TRDD3 | TRDJ3 | 18 | TRDV2 | NA | CACEGLGDLSWDTRQMFF | TGTGCCTGTGAGGGATTGGGGGACCTCTCCTGGGACACCCGACAGATGTTTTTC
NA | TRDJ3 | 20 | TRDV2 | NA | CACDTSGVGGPAWDTRQMFF | TGTGCCTGTGACACCTCGGGAGTTGGCGGTCCCGCCTGGGACACCCGACAGATGTTTTTC
NA | TRDJ1 | 18 | TRDV2 | NA | CACDTLEIGDPYTDKLIF | TGTGCCTGCGACACCTTGGAGATAGGCGACCCGTACACCGATAAACTCATCTTT
TRDD3 | TRDJ1 | 20 | TRDV2 | medium-sized | CACDLISTGGYGRGTDKLIF | TGTGCCTGTGACCTTATTTCTACTGGGGGATATGGGAGGGGCACCGATAAACTCATCTTT
TRDD3 | TRDJ1 | 18 | TRDV2 | NA | CARDSLLGTGPYTDKLIF | TGTGCCCGTGACAGCTTACTGGGGACCGGACCATACACCGATAAACTCATCTTT
TRDD3 | TRDJ1 | 19 | TRDV2 | medium-sized | CACDTLGDNGIGYTDKLIF | TGTGCCTGTGACACCCTCGGGGATAACGGGATCGGGTACACCGATAAACTCATCTTT
TRDD3 | TRDJ3 | 23 | TRDV2 | medium-sized | CACDPISTGGYAGGSWDTRQMFF | TGTGCCTGTGACCCGATTAGTACTGGGGGATACGCGGGCGGCTCCTGGGACACCCGACAGATGTTTTTC
TRDD3 | TRDJ1 | 15 | TRDV2 | NA | CACDTAGGYRDKLIF | TGTGCCTGTGACACAGCAGGGGGATATCGCGATAAACTCATCTTT
TRDD3 | TRDJ3 | 23 | TRDV2 | large | CACDTVETGGYGDFSWDTRQMFF | TGTGCCTGTGACACCGTGGAGACTGGGGGATACGGCGACTTCTCCTGGGACACCCGACAGATGTTTTTC
TRDD3 | TRDJ3 | 22 | TRDV2 | NA | CACDTGANWGIQDSWDTRQMFF | TGTGCCTGTGACACCGGAGCCAACTGGGGGATACAGGACTCCTGGGACACCCGACAGATGTTTTTC
TRDD3 | TRDJ1 | 15 | TRDV2 | medium-sized | CACDTLGAITDKLIF | TGTGCCTGTGACACTCTGGGGGCTATCACCGATAAACTCATCTTT
NA | TRDJ3 | 18 | TRDV2 | large | CACDTWGDRSWGTRQMFF | TGTGCCTGTGACACCTGGGGGGACCGCTCCTGGGGCACCCGACAGATGTTTTTC
TRDD3 | TRDJ3 | 22 | TRDV2 | large | CACDTAPAGGSVIGWDTRQMFF | TGTGCCTGTGACACCGCTCCGGCTGGGGGATCCGTGATCGGGTGGGACACCCGACAGATGTTTTTC
NA | TRDJ1 | 15 | TRDV2 | medium-sized | CACDTVGADTDKLIF | TGTGCCTGTGACACCGTTGGGGCGGACACCGATAAACTCATCTTT
NA | TRDJ1 | 18 | TRDV2 | medium-sized | CACDPAGSGLPTPDKLIF | TGTGCCTGTGACCCTGCGGGCTCTGGATTACCCACACCCGATAAACTCATCTTT
TRDD3 | TRDJ1 | 19 | TRDV2 | large | CACDTVDYGGYAGTDKLIF | TGTGCCTGTGACACCGTTGACTACGGGGGATACGCGGGCACCGATAAACTCATCTTT